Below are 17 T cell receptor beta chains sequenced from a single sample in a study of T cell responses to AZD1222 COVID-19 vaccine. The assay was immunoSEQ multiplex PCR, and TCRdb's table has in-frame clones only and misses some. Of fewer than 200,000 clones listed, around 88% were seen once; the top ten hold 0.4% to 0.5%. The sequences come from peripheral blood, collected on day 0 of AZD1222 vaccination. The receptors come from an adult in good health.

The CDR3 DNA is TGTGCCAGTAACCCGGGGCGGCATTCACCCCTCCACTTT. Protein sequence: CASNPGRHSPLHF. V is TRBV19 and J is TRBJ1-6, with TRBD1 as a possible D gene (5 bases). CDR3 length equals 13 residues. Germline values: CDR1 LNHDA, CDR2 SQIVND (reference sequence). The V end was cut by 7 bases, the J end by 8 bases, with 12 bases between.

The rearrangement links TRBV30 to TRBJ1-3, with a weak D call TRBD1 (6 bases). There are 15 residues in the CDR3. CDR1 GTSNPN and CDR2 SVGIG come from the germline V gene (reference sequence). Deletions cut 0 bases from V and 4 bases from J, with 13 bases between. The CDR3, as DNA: TGTGCCTGGAGTGTAGGGTTGGGGACAGGAAACACCATATATTTT. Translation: CAWSVGLGTGNTIYF.

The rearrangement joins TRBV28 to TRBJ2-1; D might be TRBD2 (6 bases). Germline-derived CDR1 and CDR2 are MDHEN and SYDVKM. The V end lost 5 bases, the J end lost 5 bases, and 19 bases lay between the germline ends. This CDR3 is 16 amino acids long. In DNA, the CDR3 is TGTGCCAGCAGTCTGCCTAGCGCCGACAGCAACAATGAGCAGTTCTTC. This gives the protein CASSLPSADSNNEQFF.

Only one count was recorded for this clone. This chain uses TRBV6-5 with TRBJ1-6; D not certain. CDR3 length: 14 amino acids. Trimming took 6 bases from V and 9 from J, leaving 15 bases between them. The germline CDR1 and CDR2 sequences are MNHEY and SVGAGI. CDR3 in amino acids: CASSPGSPGSPLHF. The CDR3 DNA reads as TGTGCCAGCAGCCCGGGGTCTCCCGGTTCACCCCTCCACTTT.

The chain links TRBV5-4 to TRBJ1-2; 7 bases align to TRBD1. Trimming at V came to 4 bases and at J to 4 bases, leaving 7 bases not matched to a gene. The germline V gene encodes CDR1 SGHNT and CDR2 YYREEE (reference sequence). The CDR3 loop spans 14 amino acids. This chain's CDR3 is CASSPTDRSYGYTF. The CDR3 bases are TGTGCCAGCAGCCCTACGGACAGGAGCTATGGCTACACCTTC.

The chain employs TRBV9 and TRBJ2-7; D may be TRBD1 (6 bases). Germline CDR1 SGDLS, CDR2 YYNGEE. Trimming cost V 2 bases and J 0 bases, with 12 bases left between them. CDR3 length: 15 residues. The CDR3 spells CASSVQTGNSYEQYF. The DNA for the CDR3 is TGTGCCAGCAGCGTCCAGACAGGTAACTCCTACGAGCAGTACTTC.

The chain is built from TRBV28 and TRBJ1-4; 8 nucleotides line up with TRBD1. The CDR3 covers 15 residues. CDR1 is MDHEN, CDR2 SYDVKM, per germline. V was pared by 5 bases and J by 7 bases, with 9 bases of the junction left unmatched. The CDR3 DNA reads TGTGCCAGCAGTAAGAGGACAGGGTGGGGTGAAAAACTGTTTTTT. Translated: CASSKRTGWGEKLFF.

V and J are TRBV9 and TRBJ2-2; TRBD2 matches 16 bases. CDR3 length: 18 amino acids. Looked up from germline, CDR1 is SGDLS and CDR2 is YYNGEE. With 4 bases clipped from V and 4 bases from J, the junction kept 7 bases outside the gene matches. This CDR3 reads CASSLGLAGGSITGELFF. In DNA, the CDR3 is TGTGCCAGCAGCTTGGGACTAGCGGGGGGGAGTATCACCGGGGAGCTGTTTTTT.

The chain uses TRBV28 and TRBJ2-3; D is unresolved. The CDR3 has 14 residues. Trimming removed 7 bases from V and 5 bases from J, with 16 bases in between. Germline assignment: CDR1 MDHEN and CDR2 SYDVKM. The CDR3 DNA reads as TGTGCCAGCAATCCCCCTTTGAGGCGAGATACGCAGTATTTT. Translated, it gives CASNPPLRRDTQYF. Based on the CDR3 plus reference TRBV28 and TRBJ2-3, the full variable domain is DVKVTQSSRYLVKRTGEKVFLECVQDMDHENMFWYRQDPGLGLRLIYFSYDVKMKEKGDIPEGYSVSREKKERFSLILESASTNQTSMYLCASNPPLRRDTQYFGPGTRLTVL.

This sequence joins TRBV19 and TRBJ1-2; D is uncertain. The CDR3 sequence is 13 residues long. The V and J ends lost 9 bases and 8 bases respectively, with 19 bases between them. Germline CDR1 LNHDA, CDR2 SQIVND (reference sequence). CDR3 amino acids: CASTLTTSRGYTF. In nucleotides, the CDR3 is TGTGCCAGCACTCTCACTACCAGTCGCGGCTACACCTTC.

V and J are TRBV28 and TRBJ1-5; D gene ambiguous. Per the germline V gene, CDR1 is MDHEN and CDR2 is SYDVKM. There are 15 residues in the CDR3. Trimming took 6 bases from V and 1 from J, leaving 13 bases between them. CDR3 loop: CASSLDGESNQPQHF. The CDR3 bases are TGTGCCAGCAGCCTAGACGGAGAAAGCAATCAGCCCCAGCATTTT.

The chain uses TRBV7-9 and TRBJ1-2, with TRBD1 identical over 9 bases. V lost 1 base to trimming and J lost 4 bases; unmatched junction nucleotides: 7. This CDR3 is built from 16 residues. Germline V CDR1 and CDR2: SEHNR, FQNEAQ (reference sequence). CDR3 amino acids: CASSLEGGQGLYGYTF. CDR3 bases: TGTGCCAGCAGCTTAGAAGGGGGACAGGGACTCTATGGCTACACCTTC.

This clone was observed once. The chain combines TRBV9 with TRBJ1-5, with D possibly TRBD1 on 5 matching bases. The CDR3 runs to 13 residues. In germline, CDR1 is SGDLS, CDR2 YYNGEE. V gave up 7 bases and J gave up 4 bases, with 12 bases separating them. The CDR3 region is CASAPGGNQPQHF. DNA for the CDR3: TGTGCCAGCGCGCCGGGGGGGAATCAGCCCCAGCATTTT. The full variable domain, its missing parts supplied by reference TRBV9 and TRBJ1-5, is DSGVTQTPKHLITATGQRVTLRCSPRSGDLSVYWYQQSLDQGLQFLIQYYNGEERAKGNILERFSAQQFPDLHSELNLSSLELGDSALYFCASAPGGNQPQHFGDGTRLSIL.

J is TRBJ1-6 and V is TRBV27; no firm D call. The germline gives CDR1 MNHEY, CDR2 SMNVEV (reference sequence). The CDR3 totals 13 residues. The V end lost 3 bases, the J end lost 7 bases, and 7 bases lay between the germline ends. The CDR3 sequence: CASSLDGNSPLHF. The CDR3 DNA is TGTGCCAGCAGTTTGGACGGGAATTCACCCCTCCACTTT.

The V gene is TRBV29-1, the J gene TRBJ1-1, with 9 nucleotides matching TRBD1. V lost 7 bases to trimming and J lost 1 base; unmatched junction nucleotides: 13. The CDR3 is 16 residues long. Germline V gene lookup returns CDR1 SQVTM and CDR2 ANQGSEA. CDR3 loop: CSAYTGGEEPNTEAFF. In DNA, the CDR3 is TGCAGCGCTTACACAGGGGGCGAGGAACCGAACACTGAAGCTTTCTTT.

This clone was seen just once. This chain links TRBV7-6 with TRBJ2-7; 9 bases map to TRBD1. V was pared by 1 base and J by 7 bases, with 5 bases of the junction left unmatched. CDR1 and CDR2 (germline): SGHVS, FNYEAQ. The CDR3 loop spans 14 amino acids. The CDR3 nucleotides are TGTGCCAGCAGCTTAGGGGACAGGGTGAAGGAGCAGTACTTC. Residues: CASSLGDRVKEQYF.

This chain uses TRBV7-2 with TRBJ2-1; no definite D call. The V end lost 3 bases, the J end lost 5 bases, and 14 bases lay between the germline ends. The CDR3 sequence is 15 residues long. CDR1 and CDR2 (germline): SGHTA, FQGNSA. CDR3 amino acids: CASSLGPNTHNEQFF. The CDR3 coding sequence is TGTGCCAGCAGCTTGGGTCCTAATACCCACAATGAGCAGTTCTTC.